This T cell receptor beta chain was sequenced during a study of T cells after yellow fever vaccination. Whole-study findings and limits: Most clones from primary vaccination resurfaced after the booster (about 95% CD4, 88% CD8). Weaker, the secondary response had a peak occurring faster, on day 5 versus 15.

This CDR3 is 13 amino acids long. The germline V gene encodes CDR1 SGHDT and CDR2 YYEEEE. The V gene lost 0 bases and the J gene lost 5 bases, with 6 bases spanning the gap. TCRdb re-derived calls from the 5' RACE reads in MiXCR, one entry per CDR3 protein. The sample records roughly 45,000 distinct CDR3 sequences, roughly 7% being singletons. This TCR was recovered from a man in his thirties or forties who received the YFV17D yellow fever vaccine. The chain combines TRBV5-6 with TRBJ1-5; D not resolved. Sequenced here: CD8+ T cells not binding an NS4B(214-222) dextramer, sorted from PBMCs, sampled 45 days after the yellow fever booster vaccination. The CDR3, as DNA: TGTGCCAGCAGCTTGGACGGCCATCAGCCCCAGCATTTT. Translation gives CASSLDGHQPQHF.